Given below is one T cell receptor beta chain in context. Its antigen is as yet unknown. Sequenced by immunoSEQ multiplex PCR; TCRdb stores in-frame clones only, minus some. Here the sample spans about 79,000 clones, 88% being singletons. This record comes from a study of T cells in localized non-small cell lung cancer. Overall study results and limits: Sequencing was limited to one tumor region, leaving the possibility of heterogeneity open. Uninvolved adjacent lung had the highest recorded T cell clonality, with tumor below it. Higher T cell density in the blood was associated with longer overall survival, whereas higher adjacent-lung clonality associated with shorter survival. Paired adjacent lung recovered a median around 59 of the top 100 tumor clones.

The sample was peripheral blood, taken before any cancer treatment. This receptor was identified in a woman between 35 and 75 years old with stage I squamous cell lung carcinoma.

The CDR3 reads CASRGDSYNSPLHF. CDR3 bases: TGTGCCAGTAGGGGGGACTCCTATAATTCACCCCTCCACTTT. The chain joins TRBV19 to TRBJ1-6; a weak D match, TRBD1 (5 bases). The CDR3 consists of 14 residues. V lost 6 bases to trimming and J lost 0 bases, with 6 bases between them. Looked up from germline, CDR1 is LNHDA and CDR2 is SQIVND (reference sequence).